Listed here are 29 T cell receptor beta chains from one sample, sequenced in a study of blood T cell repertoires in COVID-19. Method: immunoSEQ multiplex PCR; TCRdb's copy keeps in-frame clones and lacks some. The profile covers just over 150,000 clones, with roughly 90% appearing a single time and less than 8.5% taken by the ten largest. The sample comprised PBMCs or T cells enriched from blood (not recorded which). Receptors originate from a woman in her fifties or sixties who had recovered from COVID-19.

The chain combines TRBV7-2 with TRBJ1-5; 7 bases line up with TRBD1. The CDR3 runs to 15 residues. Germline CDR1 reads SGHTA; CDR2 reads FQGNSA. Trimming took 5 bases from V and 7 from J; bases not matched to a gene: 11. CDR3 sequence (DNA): TGTGCCAGCAGCCTACACCGGGACAGCGGCCAGCCCCAGCATTTT. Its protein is CASSLHRDSGQPQHF.

The CDR3 sequence is CASSYSGGGNQPQHF. CDR3 sequence (DNA): TGTGCCAGCAGCTATTCAGGGGGCGGCAATCAGCCCCAGCATTTT. The chain joins TRBV7-9 to TRBJ1-5; 8 nucleotides align to TRBD1. CDR3 length equals 15 residues. The germline V gene encodes CDR1 SEHNR and CDR2 FQNEAQ (reference sequence). Trimming took 4 bases from V and 2 from J; bases not matched to a gene: 4.

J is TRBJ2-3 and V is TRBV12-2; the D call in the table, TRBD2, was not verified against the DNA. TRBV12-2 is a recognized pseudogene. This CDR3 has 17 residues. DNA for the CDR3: TGTGCAAGTCGCTTAGCGAGGCGGGGGGCGGGCTCAGATACGCAGTATTTT. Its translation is CASRLARRGAGSDTQYF.

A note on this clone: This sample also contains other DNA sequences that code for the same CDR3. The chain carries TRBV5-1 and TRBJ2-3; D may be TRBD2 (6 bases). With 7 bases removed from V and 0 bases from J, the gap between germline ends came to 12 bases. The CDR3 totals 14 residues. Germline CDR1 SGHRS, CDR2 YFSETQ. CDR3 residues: CASGRSSSTDTQYF. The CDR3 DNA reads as TGCGCCAGCGGGAGGAGTTCTAGCACAGATACGCAGTATTTT. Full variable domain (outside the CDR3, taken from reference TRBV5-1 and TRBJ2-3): KAGVTQTPRYLIKTRGQQVTLSCSPISGHRSVSWYQQTPGQGLQFLFEYFSETQRNKGNFPGRFSGRQFSNSRSEMNVSTLELGDSALYLCASGRSSSTDTQYFGPGTRLTVL.

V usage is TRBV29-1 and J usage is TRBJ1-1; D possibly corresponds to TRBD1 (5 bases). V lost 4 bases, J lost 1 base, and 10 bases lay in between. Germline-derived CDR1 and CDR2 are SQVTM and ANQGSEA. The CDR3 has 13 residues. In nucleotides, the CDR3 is TGCAGCGTTGTGGAGGGGACGAACACTGAAGCTTTCTTT. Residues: CSVVEGTNTEAFF. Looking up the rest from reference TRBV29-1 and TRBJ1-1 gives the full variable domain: SAVISQKPSRDICQRGTSLTIQCQVDSQVTMMFWYRQQPGQSLTLIATANQGSEATYESGFVIDKFPISRPNLTFSTLTVSNMSPEDSSIYLCSVVEGTNTEAFFGQGTRLTVV.

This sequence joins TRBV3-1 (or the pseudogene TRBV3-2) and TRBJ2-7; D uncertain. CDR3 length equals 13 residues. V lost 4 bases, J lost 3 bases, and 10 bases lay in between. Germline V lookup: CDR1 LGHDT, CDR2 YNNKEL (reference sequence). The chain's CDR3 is CASSRGAIYEQYF. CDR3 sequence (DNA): TGTGCCAGCAGCCGCGGAGCCATCTACGAGCAGTACTTC.

The CDR3 loop is CASSLSVQFYEQYF. CDR3 coding DNA: TGTGCCAGCAGCTTGTCCGTACAGTTCTACGAGCAGTACTTC. The chain joins TRBV5-6 to TRBJ2-7, with no clear D. This CDR3 is 14 amino acids long. Germline values: CDR1 SGHDT, CDR2 YYEEEE. V lost 1 base and J lost 3, with 11 bases in between.

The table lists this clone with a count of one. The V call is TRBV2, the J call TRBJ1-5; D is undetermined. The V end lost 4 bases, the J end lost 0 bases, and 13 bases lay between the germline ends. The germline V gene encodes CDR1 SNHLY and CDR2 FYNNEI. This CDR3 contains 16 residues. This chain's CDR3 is CASSGGGGFSNQPQHF. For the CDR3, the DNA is TGTGCCAGCAGTGGGGGAGGAGGCTTTAGCAATCAGCCCCAGCATTTT. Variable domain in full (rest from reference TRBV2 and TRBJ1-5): EPEVTQTPSHQVTQMGQEVILRCVPISNHLYFYWYRQILGQKVEFLVSFYNNEISEKSEIFDDQFSVERPDGSNFTLKIRSTKLEDSAMYFCASSGGGGFSNQPQHFGDGTRLSIL.

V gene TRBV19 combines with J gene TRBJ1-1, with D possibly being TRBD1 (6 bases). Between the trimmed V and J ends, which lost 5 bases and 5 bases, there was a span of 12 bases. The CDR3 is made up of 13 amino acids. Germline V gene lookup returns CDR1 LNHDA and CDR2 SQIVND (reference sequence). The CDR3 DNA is TGTGCCAGTAGTCGACAGGTAAAGACTGAAGCTTTCTTT. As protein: CASSRQVKTEAFF.

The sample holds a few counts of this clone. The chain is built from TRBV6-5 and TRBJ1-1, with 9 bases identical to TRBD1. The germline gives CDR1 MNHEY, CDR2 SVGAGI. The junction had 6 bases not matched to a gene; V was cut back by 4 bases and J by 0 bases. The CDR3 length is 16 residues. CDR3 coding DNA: TGTGCCAGCAGTTCCCGGACAGGGGTAATGAACACTGAAGCTTTCTTT. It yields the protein CASSSRTGVMNTEAFF.

The CDR3 sequence is CASSGGQGASGYTF. The DNA of the CDR3 is TGTGCCAGTAGTGGTGGACAGGGGGCCTCTGGCTACACCTTC. This chain joins TRBV19 and TRBJ1-2; 11 positions agree with TRBD1. The CDR3 is 14 residues long. The germline V gene has CDR1 LNHDA and CDR2 SQIVND (reference sequence). V shed 5 bases, J shed 7 bases, and the junction held 6 bases outside the gene matches.

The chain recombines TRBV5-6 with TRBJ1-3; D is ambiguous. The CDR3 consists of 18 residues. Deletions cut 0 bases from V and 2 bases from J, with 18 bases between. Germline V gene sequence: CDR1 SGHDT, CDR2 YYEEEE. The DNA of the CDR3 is TGTGCCAGCAGCTTGGTGGGTCGGGGAACTCTACCTGGAAACACCATATATTTT. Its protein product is CASSLVGRGTLPGNTIYF.

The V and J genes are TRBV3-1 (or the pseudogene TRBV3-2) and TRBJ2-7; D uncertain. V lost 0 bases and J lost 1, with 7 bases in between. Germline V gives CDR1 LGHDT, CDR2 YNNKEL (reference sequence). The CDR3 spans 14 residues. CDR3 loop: CASSQEGRSYEQYF. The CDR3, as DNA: TGTGCCAGCAGCCAAGAGGGCAGATCCTACGAGCAGTACTTC.

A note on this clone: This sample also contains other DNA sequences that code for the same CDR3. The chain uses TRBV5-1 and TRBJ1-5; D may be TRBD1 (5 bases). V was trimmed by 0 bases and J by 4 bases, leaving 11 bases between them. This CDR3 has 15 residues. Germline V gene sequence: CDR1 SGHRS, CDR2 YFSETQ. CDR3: CASSLGGDSNQPQHF. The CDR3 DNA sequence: TGCGCCAGCAGCTTGGGAGGGGACTCTAATCAGCCCCAGCATTTT.

The CDR3 is CASSPPGTEVKNIQYF. Written as DNA, the CDR3 is TGCGCCAGCAGCCCACCCGGGACAGAGGTAAAAAACATTCAGTACTTC. The chain is built from TRBV5-1 and TRBJ2-4, with 7 nucleotides matching TRBD1. Germline CDR1 and CDR2: SGHRS and YFSETQ. The CDR3 consists of 16 residues. The trim removed 4 bases at V and 4 bases at J, leaving 11 bases unmatched.

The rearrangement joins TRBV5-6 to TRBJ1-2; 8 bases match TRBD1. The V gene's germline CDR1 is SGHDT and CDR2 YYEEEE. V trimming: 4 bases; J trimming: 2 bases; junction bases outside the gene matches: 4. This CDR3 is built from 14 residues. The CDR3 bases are TGTGCCAGCAGCACGACAGGGGAGAACTATGGCTACACCTTC. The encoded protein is CASSTTGENYGYTF.

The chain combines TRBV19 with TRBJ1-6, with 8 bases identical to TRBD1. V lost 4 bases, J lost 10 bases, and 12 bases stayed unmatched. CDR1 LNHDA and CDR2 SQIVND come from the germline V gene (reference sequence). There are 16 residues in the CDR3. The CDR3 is CASSTQGAQSLSPLHF. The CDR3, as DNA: TGTGCCAGTAGTACGCAGGGGGCGCAGTCCCTGTCACCCCTCCACTTT.

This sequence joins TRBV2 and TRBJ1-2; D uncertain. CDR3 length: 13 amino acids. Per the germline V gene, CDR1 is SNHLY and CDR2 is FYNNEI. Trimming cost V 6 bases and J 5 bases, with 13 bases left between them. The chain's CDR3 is CASRETEFYGYTF. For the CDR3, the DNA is TGTGCCAGCAGGGAAACAGAATTTTATGGCTACACCTTC.

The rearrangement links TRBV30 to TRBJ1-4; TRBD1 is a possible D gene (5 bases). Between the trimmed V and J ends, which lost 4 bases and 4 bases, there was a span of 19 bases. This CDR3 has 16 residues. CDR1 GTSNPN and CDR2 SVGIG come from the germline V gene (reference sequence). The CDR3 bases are TGTGCCTGGAAGGGGCAATATGGAAGGCTTAATGAAAAACTGTTTTTT. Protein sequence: CAWKGQYGRLNEKLFF.

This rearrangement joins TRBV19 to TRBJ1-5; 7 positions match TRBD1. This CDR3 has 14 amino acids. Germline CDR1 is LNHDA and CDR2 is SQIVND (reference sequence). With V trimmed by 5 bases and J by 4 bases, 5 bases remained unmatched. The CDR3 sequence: CASSRDSQNQPQHF. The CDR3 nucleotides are TGTGCCAGTAGTCGGGACAGCCAAAATCAGCCCCAGCATTTT.

CDR3 sequence: CASSYSAGDYGYTF. The CDR3, as DNA: TGTGCCAGCAGTTACTCGGCAGGGGATTATGGCTACACCTTC. This chain uses TRBV6-2 or TRBV6-3 with TRBJ1-2, with a weak D call TRBD1 (6 bases). The germline V gene has CDR1 MNHEY and CDR2 SVGEGT. The CDR3 loop spans 14 amino acids. V lost 0 bases, J lost 5 bases, and 10 bases lay in between.

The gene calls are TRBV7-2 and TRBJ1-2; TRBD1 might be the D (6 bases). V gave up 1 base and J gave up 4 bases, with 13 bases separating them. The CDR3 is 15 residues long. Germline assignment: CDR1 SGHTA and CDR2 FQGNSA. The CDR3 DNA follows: TGTGCCAGCAGCTTAGAGCCAGGGGCGGGCTATGGCTACACCTTC. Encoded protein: CASSLEPGAGYGYTF.

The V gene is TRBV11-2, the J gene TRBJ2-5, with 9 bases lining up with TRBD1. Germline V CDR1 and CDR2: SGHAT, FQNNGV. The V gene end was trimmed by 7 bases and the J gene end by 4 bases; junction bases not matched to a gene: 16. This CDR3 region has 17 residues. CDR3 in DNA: TGTGCCAGCACTTGGGGGGGCAGGACAGGGGAAAGAGAGACCCAGTACTTC. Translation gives CASTWGGRTGERETQYF.

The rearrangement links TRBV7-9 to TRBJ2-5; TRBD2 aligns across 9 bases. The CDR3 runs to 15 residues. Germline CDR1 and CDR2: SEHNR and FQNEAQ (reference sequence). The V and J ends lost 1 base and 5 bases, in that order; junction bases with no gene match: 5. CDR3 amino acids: CASSLGRGGRETQYF. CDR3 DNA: TGTGCCAGCAGCTTAGGGCGGGGGGGCCGCGAGACCCAGTACTTC. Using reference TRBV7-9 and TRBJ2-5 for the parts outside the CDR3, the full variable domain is DTGVSQNPRHKITKRGQNVTFRCDPISEHNRLYWYRQTLGQGPEFLTYFQNEAQLEKSRLLSDRFSAERPKGSFSTLEIQRTEQGDSAMYLCASSLGRGGRETQYFGPGTRLLVL.

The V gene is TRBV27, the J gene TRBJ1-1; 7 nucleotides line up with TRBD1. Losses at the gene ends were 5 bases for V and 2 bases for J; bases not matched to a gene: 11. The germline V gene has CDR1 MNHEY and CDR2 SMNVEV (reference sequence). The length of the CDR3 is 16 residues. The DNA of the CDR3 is TGTGCCAGCAGTAAACAGGGGCCGAGGGTAAACACTGAAGCTTTCTTT. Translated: CASSKQGPRVNTEAFF.

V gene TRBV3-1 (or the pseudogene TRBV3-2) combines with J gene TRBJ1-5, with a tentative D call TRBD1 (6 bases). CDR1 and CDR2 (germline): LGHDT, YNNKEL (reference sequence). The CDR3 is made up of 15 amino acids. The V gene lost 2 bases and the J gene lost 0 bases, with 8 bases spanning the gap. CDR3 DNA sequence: TGTGCCAGCAGCCAATACAGGGATAGCAATCAGCCCCAGCATTTT. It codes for CASSQYRDSNQPQHF.

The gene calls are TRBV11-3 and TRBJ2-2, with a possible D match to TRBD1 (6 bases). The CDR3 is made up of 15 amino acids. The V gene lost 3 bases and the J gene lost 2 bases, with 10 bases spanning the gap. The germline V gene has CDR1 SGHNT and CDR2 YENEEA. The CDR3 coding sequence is TGTGCCAGCAGCTTCTCAGGGGTTAACACCGGGGAGCTGTTTTTT. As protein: CASSFSGVNTGELFF.

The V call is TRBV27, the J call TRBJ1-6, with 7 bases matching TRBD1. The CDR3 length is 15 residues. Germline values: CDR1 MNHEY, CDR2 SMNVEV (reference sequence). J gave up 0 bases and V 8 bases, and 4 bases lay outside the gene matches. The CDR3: CASGRQGSYNSPLHF. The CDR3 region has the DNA TGTGCCAGCGGCCGACAGGGCTCCTATAATTCACCCCTCCACTTT.

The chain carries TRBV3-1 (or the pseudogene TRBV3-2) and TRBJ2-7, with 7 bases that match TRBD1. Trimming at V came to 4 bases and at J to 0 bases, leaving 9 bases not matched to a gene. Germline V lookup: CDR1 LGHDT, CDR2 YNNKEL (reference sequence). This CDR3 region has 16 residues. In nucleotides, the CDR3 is TGTGCCAGCAGCCGATTATACAGGGGAGCCTCCTACGAGCAGTACTTC. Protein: CASSRLYRGASYEQYF.